This record concerns one T cell receptor beta chain sequence. This sample was included in a study of blood T cell repertoires in COVID-19. Study background: Researchers got acute and convalescent COVID-19 samples from the United States, Italy and Spain. T cells, B-cell-depleted T cells, or PBMCs supplied cDNA or gDNA.

Losses at the gene ends were 3 bases for V and 6 bases for J; bases not matched to a gene: 9. This CDR3 region has 15 residues. The germline V gene encodes CDR1 SGHRS and CDR2 YFSETQ. Source study methods: Researchers report that nucleated cell counts were estimated from reference gene primer amplification. Only in-frame clones appear in the TCRdb table, and some are missing; sequencing was by immunoSEQ multiplex PCR. V, J and clone size are taken as reported in that table, and D and trimming were inferred from the DNA itself. The data contain tens of thousands of clones, approximately 90% of them singletons.

This receptor was identified in a human donor in a cohort sampled during active COVID-19. The chain joins TRBV5-1 to TRBJ2-7; 10 nucleotides line up with TRBD2. The sequenced sample was peripheral blood. CDR3 DNA: TGCGCCAGCAGCTCAACAGCGGGGGGGCTTACCGAGCAGTACTTC. Amino acid sequence: CASSSTAGGLTEQYF. Full variable domain (rest looked up from reference TRBV5-1 and TRBJ2-7): KAGVTQTPRYLIKTRGQQVTLSCSPISGHRSVSWYQQTPGQGLQFLFEYFSETQRNKGNFPGRFSGRQFSNSRSEMNVSTLELGDSALYLCASSSTAGGLTEQYFGPGTRLTVT.